This T cell receptor beta chain comes out of a study of blood T cell repertoires in COVID-19 (dated by TCRdb to the early 2020s). In the study overall: The collaborator samples originated in the United States, Italy and Spain and spanned the acute and convalescent phases of COVID-19. The samples were drawn from the first 160 participants of the ongoing ImmuneRACE study and from more than 1,000 subjects provided by 6 global collaborators. Deeply sampled blood TCRbeta repertoires from subjects exposed to, actively infected with, or recovered from COVID-19 were included in the dataset. HLA class I and class II types, where available, came from metadata supplied by the sample provider rather than from assay-based typing. A de-identified subject ID, COVID-19 status, age in years and sex were almost always included in the sample metadata. The prospective study material was composed of cDNA or gDNA derived from T cells, B-cell-depleted T cells, or PBMCs. The repertoires were made available in a free public database intended to serve as a resource for research on the immune response to SARS-CoV-2. Broad study findings and their caveats: Clinical and demographic metadata were provided uncurated, with the amount varying by source and participant.

TCRbeta CDR3 regions were amplified from genomic DNA using the immunoSEQ Assay, a bias-controlled multiplex PCR. Per the authors' processing: The number of nucleated cells in each sample was estimated from the amplification of reference gene primers within the assay. To quantify the absolute abundance of each unique TCRbeta CDR3 rearrangement, sequence reads were collapsed and filtered. For each sample, productive Simpson clonality was calculated as the square root of Simpson's diversity index across productive rearrangements. The immuneACCESS repertoire file appears here via TCRdb, limited to in-frame rearrangements. These files lack a portion of the clones; in checked studies, under half of the deficit traces to unresolved V genes, and the cause of the others is not known. V and J calls and clone size are as listed in that table; D and trimming were resolved from the DNA. This sample comprises 150,000 to 200,000 clones, roughly nine tenths of them detected only once. Less than 3.5% of the sample belongs to the ten largest clones.

On this clone itself: Its antigen is currently not known. Per-base quality was not reported, and no clone a single base away is much larger than it.

Each collaborating institution followed its own protocols to collect whole blood in K2EDTA tubes. For TCRbeta analysis, collaborators shipped samples in one of three forms: frozen whole blood, isolated PBMCs, or DNA extracted from either of those sample types. Including the terminal cysteine and phenylalanine, the CDR3 comprises 12 residues. CDR3 DNA only is kept here, 36 bases in frame from base 1. The germline V gene (reference sequence) supplies CDR1 LGHDT and CDR2 YNNKEL. At the junction V is shortened by 4 bases and J by 7 bases, with 8 bases in between. This receptor was obtained from a man between 65 and 79 years old with acute or convalescent COVID-19. The V gene is TRBV3-1 (or the pseudogene TRBV3-2) and the J gene is TRBJ2-1, with no confidently assigned D gene. The specimen sequenced was peripheral blood. Here the CDR3 is given as CASSPNSNEQFF. The nucleotides are TGTGCCAGCAGCCCCAACTCGAATGAGCAGTTCTTC.